This passage covers 16 T cell receptor beta chains from one sample sequenced in a study of siplizumab effects on memory and regulatory T cells. Their antigens remain unidentified. Coculturing was carried out on the mixed lymphocyte reaction cells. It lasted roughly 6 days and was done at 37°C. Assay: immunoSEQ multiplex PCR; the TCRdb copy retains only in-frame clones and omits some. Among fewer than 11,000 clones listed, more than 45% were seen once. The sample comprised CFSE-low (dividing) CD4+ T cells sorted from an allogeneic mixed lymphocyte reaction. The receptors were gathered from a human donor in good health; the cells came from an allogeneic mixed lymphocyte reaction.

The sample holds a few counts of this clone. This chain joins TRBV5-1 and TRBJ1-5; TRBD1 matches 7 bases. The germline CDR1 and CDR2 sequences are SGHRS and YFSETQ. The length of the CDR3 is 15 residues. Trimming cost V 0 bases and J 4 bases; bases outside gene matches: 4. The CDR3 here is CASSLEGARNQPQHF. The CDR3 DNA reads as TGCGCCAGCAGCTTGGAGGGGGCCCGGAATCAGCCCCAGCATTTT.

CDR3 sequence: CASSFRGYEQYF. The DNA of the CDR3 is TGTGCCAGCAGCTTTCGAGGCTACGAGCAGTACTTC. The chain is built from TRBV7-8 and TRBJ2-7; D not certain. CDR3 length equals 12 residues. V was clipped by 3 bases and J by 3 bases, with 6 bases between them. Germline V lookup: CDR1 SGHVS, CDR2 FQNEAQ.

This clone was observed a few times. This chain connects TRBV12-2 to TRBJ1-5. TRBV12-2 is tagged as a pseudogene. The CDR3 has 15 amino acids. This CDR3 reads CASRLYPESNQPQHF. CDR3 DNA sequence: TGTGCAAGTCGCCTGTACCCGGAGAGCAATCAGCCCCAGCATTTT.

V is TRBV29-1 and J is TRBJ1-6; tentative D call: TRBD1 (6 bases). This CDR3 has 15 amino acids. CDR1 and CDR2 from the germline V gene are SQVTM and ANQGSEA. V dropped 4 bases and J dropped 8 bases, with 18 bases sitting between them. CDR3 sequence: CSVAVGSRTDSPLHF. CDR3 nucleotide sequence: TGCAGCGTTGCAGTTGGCTCCCGGACAGATTCACCCCTCCACTTT.

This clone came up once. The chain carries TRBV10-1 and TRBJ2-6; D not certain. The CDR3 runs 18 residues. The V end was cut by 5 bases, the J end by 5 bases, with 22 bases between. Per the germline V gene, CDR1 is WNHNN and CDR2 is SYGVQD (reference sequence). In DNA, the CDR3 is TGCGCCAGCAGTTTGGAGCAAATCGCACAAAGTCGGGCCAACGTCCTGACTTTC. This codes for CASSLEQIAQSRANVLTF.

This clone was counted only a few times. The CDR3 protein is CASSPTAGAHEQYF. The CDR3 DNA follows: TGCGCCAGCAGCCCCACGGCAGGGGCCCACGAGCAGTACTTC. V is TRBV5-1 and J is TRBJ2-7, with TRBD1 as a possible D gene (6 bases). Trimming pared 4 bases from V and 5 bases from J, leaving 16 bases between. In germline, CDR1 is SGHRS, CDR2 YFSETQ. CDR3 length: 14 amino acids. Variable domain in full (rest from reference TRBV5-1 and TRBJ2-7): KAGVTQTPRYLIKTRGQQVTLSCSPISGHRSVSWYQQTPGQGLQFLFEYFSETQRNKGNFPGRFSGRQFSNSRSEMNVSTLELGDSALYLCASSPTAGAHEQYFGPGTRLTVT.

The chain carries TRBV18 and TRBJ1-1, with unresolved D. Germline loops: CDR1 KGHSH, CDR2 LQKENI. V was pared by 1 base and J by 8 bases, with 11 bases between. This CDR3 has 13 residues. This CDR3 reads CASSPQDGLEAFF. Written as DNA, the CDR3 is TGTGCCAGCTCACCACAAGACGGCTTAGAAGCTTTCTTT.

By sample fraction, this clone is medium-sized (0.01 to 0.1%). The chain recombines TRBV19 with TRBJ2-4; no firm D call. V lost 4 bases and J lost 7, with 8 bases in between. The CDR3 extends over 12 amino acids. Germline V gives CDR1 LNHDA, CDR2 SQIVND (reference sequence). CDR3 DNA sequence: TGTGCCAGTAGTAGTGGAAGGAACATTCAGTACTTC. Its translation: CASSSGRNIQYF.

The chain joins TRBV5-1 to TRBJ1-1, with no clear D. The CDR3 extends over 13 amino acids. V was pared by 4 bases and J by 8 bases, with 15 bases between. Germline lookup yields CDR1 SGHRS and CDR2 YFSETQ. CDR3 amino acids: CASSGLGSGEAFF. CDR3 DNA sequence: TGCGCCAGCAGCGGATTGGGATCCGGGGAAGCTTTCTTT.

The chain combines TRBV7-3 with TRBJ2-7, with 7 positions matching TRBD1. Germline values: CDR1 SGHTA, CDR2 FQGTGA. V trimming: 1 base; J trimming: 6 bases; junction bases outside the gene matches: 3. This CDR3 has 13 residues. The CDR3 coding sequence is TGTGCCAGCAGCTTAAGACCAGGGGGCGAGCAGTACTTC. Amino acids: CASSLRPGGEQYF.

This clone ranks as medium-sized. This specimen includes other DNA sequences encoding the same CDR3. The rearrangement links TRBV11-3 to TRBJ2-1; 11 nucleotides line up with TRBD2. V was clipped by 5 bases and J by 7 bases; unmatched bases: 7. The CDR3 consists of 15 residues. CDR1 is SGHNT and CDR2 is YENEEA in the germline V gene. In nucleotides, the CDR3 is TGTGCCAGCAGCGGGGGGCTAGCGGGAGGAAATGAGCAGTTCTTC. Translating gives CASSGGLAGGNEQFF. Full variable domain (missing parts from reference TRBV11-3 and TRBJ2-1): EAGVVQSPRYKIIEKKQPVAFWCNPISGHNTLYWYLQNLGQGPELLIRYENEEAVDDSQLPKDRFSAERLKGVDSTLKIQPAELGDSAVYLCASSGGLAGGNEQFFGPGTRLTVL.

The chain combines TRBV29-1 with TRBJ2-7; 9 positions agree with TRBD1. After removal of 8 bases from V and 0 bases from J, the junction contained 5 bases not matched to a gene. The CDR3 is 13 amino acids. The germline V gene has CDR1 SQVTM and CDR2 ANQGSEA. The CDR3 bases are TGCAGCATACCGGGACAGGGCTCCTACGAGCAGTACTTC. Amino acid sequence: CSIPGQGSYEQYF.

The chain uses TRBV6-9 and TRBJ2-5; D is possibly TRBD2 (7 bases). The CDR3 has 14 residues. Trimming took off 4 bases at V and 7 bases at J, with 16 bases between the two ends. Germline lookup yields CDR1 MNHGY and CDR2 SVAAGI. CDR3 in DNA: TGTGCCAGCAGTTCCTCGGGGGGACAACGGACCCAGTACTTC. This gives the protein CASSSSGGQRTQYF.

By share of the sample, this clone is medium-sized. The V call is TRBV6-5, the J call TRBJ1-2, with TRBD1 matching over 9 bases. In germline, CDR1 is MNHEY, CDR2 SVGAGI. V shed 7 bases and J 8 bases; nucleotides not matched to a gene: 14. This CDR3 is built from 15 residues. For the CDR3, the DNA is TGTGCCAGCACACGGAATCTACAGGGGGCGCAAGGCTACACCTTC. Amino acids: CASTRNLQGAQGYTF.

The rearrangement links TRBV20-1 to TRBJ1-5; D may be TRBD1 (5 bases). The V gene's germline CDR1 is DFQATT and CDR2 SNEGSKA (reference sequence). The CDR3 length is 11 residues. V dropped 1 base and J dropped 11 bases, with 9 bases sitting between them. DNA of the CDR3: TGCAGTGCTAGAGTAGAAGGGGCCCAGCATTTT. This translates into CSARVEGAQHF.

This rearrangement joins TRBV7-9 to TRBJ1-4, with 8 bases aligning to TRBD1. The junction had 2 bases not matched to a gene; V was cut back by 2 bases and J by 3 bases. The germline gives CDR1 SEHNR, CDR2 FQNEAQ (reference sequence). The CDR3 contains 15 residues. The CDR3 loop is CASSLMGQANEKLFF. The CDR3 DNA sequence: TGTGCCAGCAGCTTAATGGGACAGGCTAATGAAAAACTGTTTTTT.